This T cell receptor (beta chain) stems from a study of T cell responses to AZD1222 COVID-19 vaccine. General study results and limits: The peak T cell response came first, and repertoires were sampled only after it. At study baseline, merely six AZD1222 recipients were seropositive. Researchers report vaccine-associated CD4 TCRs spanning spike, with dominance at 160-218 and 743-854. Reportedly, nearly half the spike-specific TCRs target unmutated variant regions.

Worth noting for this clone: The target antigen is unknown.

The method was immunoSEQ multiplex PCR; TCRdb's version includes in-frame clones alone and lacks a portion of them. The data contain 94,000 or so clones, 89% of them seen just once; the ten biggest clones take up approximately 1.5%. The V end lost 7 bases, the J end lost 2 bases, and 8 bases lay between the germline ends. The germline CDR1 and CDR2 sequences are MNHNY and SVGAGI (reference sequence). The CDR3 extends over 12 amino acids. The sample was peripheral blood, taken on day 0 of AZD1222 vaccination. The V and J genes are TRBV6-6 and TRBJ1-1; D ambiguous. This TCR was recovered from an adult in good health. Here the CDR3 reads CASTATNTEAFF. The DNA of the CDR3 is TGTGCCAGCACCGCAACAAACACTGAAGCTTTCTTT.